A selection of T cell receptor beta chains follows, all from one sample in a study of metastatic and nonmetastatic thyroid tumors. MiXCR re-clonotyped the PCR reads for TCRdb. The sample includes tens of thousands of clones, approximately 16% seen only once; the top ten take more than 9%. Source material: tumor tissue. These receptors all come from a female donor with papillary thyroid cancer or a benign thyroid nodule (not recorded which). Some clones in this sample may be carry-over from other donors' samples. The CDR3 runs from the conserved cysteine through the conserved F or W. Each record gives: CDR3 DNA, CDR3 protein, J gene, V gene, clone size, D gene. The D gene is left open where the match is weak. Some rows mark clone size as missing; the rest say once, few, many or name a class of expanded clone.

DNA: TGTGCCAGCAGCCCCGGGACTAGCGGTCCCTACGAGCAGTACTTC
CDR3: CASSPGTSGPYEQYF
J: TRBJ2-7
V: TRBV7-3
size: many
D: TRBD2

DNA: TGCAGCGTCCGGAGGGCCTCTTACAATGAGCAGTTCTTC
CDR3: CSVRRASYNEQFF
J: TRBJ2-1
V: TRBV29-1
size: many
D: -

DNA: TGTGCCAGCAGCCCGACTCCCGGGACTCAAGCTTTCTTT
CDR3: CASSPTPGTQAFF
J: TRBJ1-1
V: TRBV7-3
size: many
D: -

DNA: TGCGCCAGCAGCCTGACTAGCGTGATCGAGACCCAGTACTTC
CDR3: CASSLTSVIETQYF
J: TRBJ2-5
V: TRBV5-1
size: many
D: TRBD2

DNA: TGTGCCAGCAGCCGCAAGGGGCACTACAATGAGCAGTTCTTC
CDR3: CASSRKGHYNEQFF
J: TRBJ2-1
V: TRBV3-1
size: many
D: -

DNA: TGCGCCAGCAGCTTGGGGGACAGGGTGGACGAGCAGTACTTC
CDR3: CASSLGDRVDEQYF
J: TRBJ2-7
V: TRBV5-1
size: -
D: TRBD1

DNA: TGTGCCAGCAGCTTCCAGGGACCGCCCACAGATACGCAGTATTTT
CDR3: CASSFQGPPTDTQYF
J: TRBJ2-3
V: TRBV7-8
size: few
D: -

DNA: TGCAGTGCTAGGGCTTTAACACGGACCGAACATGGCTACACCTTC
CDR3: CSARALTRTEHGYTF
J: TRBJ1-2
V: TRBV20-1
size: many
D: -

DNA: TGCAGTGCTAGAAAGGGGGCTAGCGGGAGTGAGGGGATCCAGTACTTC
CDR3: CSARKGASGSEGIQYF
J: TRBJ2-5
V: TRBV20-1
size: few
D: TRBD2

DNA: TGCAGTGCTAGAGGGGATCTCAATGAGCAGTTCTTC
CDR3: CSARGDLNEQFF
J: TRBJ2-1
V: TRBV20-1
size: -
D: -

DNA: TGCGCCAGCAGCTTGATGGACTCCTACGAGCAGTACTTC
CDR3: CASSLMDSYEQYF
J: TRBJ2-7
V: TRBV5-1
size: many
D: -

DNA: TGCAGTGCTAGAGACGGTCCTCCCGGGAGGAGAAACAATGAGCAGTTCTTC
CDR3: CSARDGPPGRRNNEQFF
J: TRBJ2-1
V: TRBV20-1
size: -
D: TRBD2

DNA: TGTGCCATCAGTGACAGAATTAACACTGAAGCTTTCTTT
CDR3: CAISDRINTEAFF
J: TRBJ1-1
V: TRBV10-3
size: -
D: -

DNA: TGCGCCAGCAAAAGGGGGATGGGCACTGAAGCTTTCTTT
CDR3: CASKRGMGTEAFF
J: TRBJ1-1
V: TRBV5-1
size: -
D: -

DNA: TGTGCCTGGAGTGTTAGTTCGAGTTTTCAAGAGACCCAGTACTTC
CDR3: CAWSVSSSFQETQYF
J: TRBJ2-5
V: TRBV30
size: -
D: -

DNA: TGTGCCAGCAGTGTAGGGACTAGCGGTTGGGAGACCCAGTACTTC
CDR3: CASSVGTSGWETQYF
J: TRBJ2-5
V: TRBV6-1
size: many
D: TRBD2

DNA: TGTGCCACCAGCACCTGGACAGGGGGCTATAGCAATCAGCCCCAGCATTTT
CDR3: CATSTWTGGYSNQPQHF
J: TRBJ1-5
V: TRBV15
size: many
D: TRBD1

DNA: TGTGCCAGCAGCGGGCTAGTGAACACCGGGGAGCTGTTTTTT
CDR3: CASSGLVNTGELFF
J: TRBJ2-2
V: TRBV7-9
size: many
D: -

DNA: TGTGCCAGCAGCTTATGGACAGGGACCTACAATGAGCAGTTCTTC
CDR3: CASSLWTGTYNEQFF
J: TRBJ2-1
V: TRBV11-2
size: -
D: TRBD1

DNA: TGCAGTGCTAGCCACCGGGACCCCGGGAGCGAGCAGTACTTC
CDR3: CSASHRDPGSEQYF
J: TRBJ2-7
V: TRBV20-1
size: many
D: -

DNA: TGTGCCAGCAGCGCGTCTAATTCACCCCTCCACTTT
CDR3: CASSASNSPLHF
J: TRBJ1-6
V: TRBV9
size: few
D: -

DNA: TGTGCCATCAGTGCGGGGAGGGTCGTGACTAGTCGCGGGAGGCATGAGCAGTTCTTC
CDR3: CAISAGRVVTSRGRHEQFF
J: TRBJ2-1
V: TRBV10-3
size: many
D: TRBD2

DNA: TGTGCCACCAGCACCCCCGGTGGGGCCAACGTCCTGACTTTC
CDR3: CATSTPGGANVLTF
J: TRBJ2-6
V: TRBV15
size: -
D: -

DNA: TGTGCCAGCAGTTTACGCAGGTGCACCAATCATCCCCAGCATTTT
CDR3: CASSLRRCTNHPQHF
J: TRBJ1-5
V: TRBV27
size: few
D: -

DNA: TGTGCCAGCAGTCAGGACAGCTCTGGGGCCAACGTCCTGACTTTC
CDR3: CASSQDSSGANVLTF
J: TRBJ2-6
V: TRBV28
size: many
D: -

DNA: TGTGCCAGCAGCCAAAGGGACAGCACAGATACGCAGTATTTT
CDR3: CASSQRDSTDTQYF
J: TRBJ2-3
V: TRBV11-2
size: many
D: -

DNA: TGCAGTGCTACGTTACCCCGGGGTGACTACGAGCAGTACTTC
CDR3: CSATLPRGDYEQYF
J: TRBJ2-7
V: TRBV20-1
size: medium-sized
D: -

DNA: TGCGCCAGCAGCCAAAGGGGTATCGGGAGTGGCGAGCAGTACTTC
CDR3: CASSQRGIGSGEQYF
J: TRBJ2-7
V: TRBV4-1
size: many
D: -

DNA: TGTGCCAGCAGTCGGGTCGGTAAGCAGTACTTC
CDR3: CASSRVGKQYF
J: TRBJ2-7
V: TRBV6-2/TRBV6-3
size: many
D: -

DNA: TGTGCCAGCAGCCAAGAAGATACGCAGTATTTT
CDR3: CASSQEDTQYF
J: TRBJ2-3
V: TRBV3-1
size: many
D: -

DNA: TGTGCCAGCTCACCGGGGCAGGTGTTCGACGAGCCGTACTTC
CDR3: CASSPGQVFDEPYF
J: TRBJ1-1
V: TRBV18
size: -
D: -